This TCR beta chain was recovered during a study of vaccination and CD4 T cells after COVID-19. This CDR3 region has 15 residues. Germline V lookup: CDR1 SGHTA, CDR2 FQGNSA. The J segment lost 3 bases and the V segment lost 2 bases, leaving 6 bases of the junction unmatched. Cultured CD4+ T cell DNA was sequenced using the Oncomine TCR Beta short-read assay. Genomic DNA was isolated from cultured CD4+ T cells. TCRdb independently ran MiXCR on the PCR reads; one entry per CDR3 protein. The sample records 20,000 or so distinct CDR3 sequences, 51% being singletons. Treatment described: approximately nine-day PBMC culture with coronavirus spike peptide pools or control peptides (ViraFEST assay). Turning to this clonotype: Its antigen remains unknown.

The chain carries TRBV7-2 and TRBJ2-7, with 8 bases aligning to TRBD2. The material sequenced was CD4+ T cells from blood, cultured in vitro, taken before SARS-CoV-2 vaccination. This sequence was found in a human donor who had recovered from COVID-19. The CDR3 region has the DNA TGTGCCAGCAGCTTAATGGCTAGCGGGTACTACGAGCAGTACTTC. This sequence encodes CASSLMASGYYEQYF.